This TCR beta chain was found in a study of blood T cell repertoires in COVID-19. Overall study: Researchers got acute and convalescent COVID-19 samples from the United States, Italy and Spain.

Some clones are missing from TCRdb's copy, which holds only in-frame ones; the method was immunoSEQ multiplex PCR. The table lists fewer than 300,000 clones, 84% of them singletons. The count of this clone is one. CDR1 is SGHRS, CDR2 YFSETQ, per germline. The CDR3 extends over 16 amino acids. Trimming at V came to 4 bases and at J to 9 bases, leaving 12 bases not matched to a gene. Sequencing was carried out using peripheral blood. The V and J genes are TRBV5-1 and TRBJ2-1; TRBD1 matches at 11 bases. The sequence was obtained from a human donor in a cohort sampled during active COVID-19. CDR3: CASSLGSGTGGGEQFF. CDR3 coding DNA: TGCGCCAGCAGCCTAGGCAGCGGGACAGGGGGAGGTGAGCAGTTCTTC.